The 10 T cell receptor beta chains below were found in one sample sequenced in a study of beta chain features in type 1 diabetes. cDNA synthesis used the whole RNA isolate, giving expressed TCRB sequences. TCRdb keeps only in-frame clones here, not all; method: immunoSEQ multiplex PCR. Here the sample spans 600,000 to 650,000 clones, about a sixth being singletons. The sequenced sample was naive CD4+ T cells from blood. All receptors derive from a young man in good health.

The table lists this clone with a few counts. This sequence joins TRBV4-1 and TRBJ2-7; tentative D call: TRBD2 (6 bases). Germline-derived CDR1 and CDR2 are MGHRA and YSYEKL. The CDR3 contains 14 residues. Trimming stripped 4 bases from V and 2 bases from J, with 12 bases between. DNA of the CDR3: TGCGCCAGCAGCCCCGGGACTTCTCCCTACGAGCAGTACTTC. Encoded protein: CASSPGTSPYEQYF.

V gene TRBV11-2 combines with J gene TRBJ2-4; no reliable D call. The CDR3 contains 12 residues. V shed 5 bases and J shed 8 bases, with 10 bases lying between them. Germline values: CDR1 SGHAT, CDR2 FQNNGV. CDR3 coding DNA: TGTGCCAGCAGCCCCCGAGAGGACATTCAGTACTTC. Translating gives CASSPREDIQYF.

This clone was recorded a few times. The chain has TRBV7-2 and TRBJ2-7, with D tentatively TRBD2 (7 bases). The CDR3 spans 16 residues. Per the germline V gene, CDR1 is SGHTA and CDR2 is FQGNSA. V was clipped by 5 bases and J by 1 base, with 18 bases between them. The CDR3, as DNA: TGTGCCAGCAGCCCAAATACCGGGGGGCGTTCCTACGAGCAGTACTTC. Residues: CASSPNTGGRSYEQYF.

The chain is built from TRBV11-2 and TRBJ2-5; no clear D. The germline V and J ends were trimmed by 5 bases and 1 base, with 8 bases remaining between them. The germline V gene encodes CDR1 SGHAT and CDR2 FQNNGV. The length of the CDR3 is 13 residues. The CDR3: CASSTRFQETQYF. The CDR3 coding sequence is TGTGCCAGCAGCACGAGGTTCCAAGAGACCCAGTACTTC.

The J gene is TRBJ2-5, the V gene TRBV7-2; 7 positions match TRBD2. The V gene's germline CDR1 is SGHTA and CDR2 FQGNSA. This CDR3 has 14 amino acids. The ends lost 3 bases at V and 5 bases at J; junction bases unmatched: 6. CDR3 amino acids: CASSFGGSGETQYF. The CDR3 coding sequence is TGTGCCAGCAGCTTTGGCGGGAGCGGGGAGACCCAGTACTTC.

Only a few counts were recorded for this clone. The V gene is TRBV7-9, the J gene TRBJ2-5, with TRBD2 identical over 10 bases. The CDR3 length is 15 residues. From germline, CDR1 is SEHNR and CDR2 FQNEAQ (reference sequence). The junction had 3 bases not matched to a gene; V was cut back by 1 base and J by 4 bases. The CDR3, as DNA: TGTGCCAGCAGCTTAGGCAGACTAGCGGGAGAGACCCAGTACTTC. Amino acids: CASSLGRLAGETQYF.

The chain uses TRBV5-1 and TRBJ1-2, with 8 positions matching TRBD1. V shed 5 bases, J shed 4 bases, and the junction held 4 bases outside the gene matches. This CDR3 has 13 amino acids. Germline-derived CDR1 and CDR2 are SGHRS and YFSETQ. The DNA for the CDR3 is TGCGCCAGCAGACAGGGGGTAGTCTATGGCTACACCTTC. It codes for CASRQGVVYGYTF.

The V and J genes are TRBV29-1 and TRBJ2-3; TRBD2 matches at 8 bases. The CDR3 covers 17 residues. V lost 7 bases to trimming and J lost 0 bases; unmatched junction nucleotides: 15. From germline, CDR1 is SQVTM and CDR2 ANQGSEA. The CDR3 nucleotides are TGCAGCGCCCGGAGGGGGGGCGGGAGGACTAGCACAGATACGCAGTATTTT. It specifies CSARRGGGRTSTDTQYF.

The chain employs TRBV5-6 and TRBJ2-7, with unresolved D. The CDR3 extends over 12 amino acids. Germline CDR1 is SGHDT and CDR2 is YYEEEE. V was shortened by 3 bases and J by 5 bases, with 9 bases between the two germline ends. CDR3 region: CASSSTANEQYF. The CDR3 nucleotides are TGTGCCAGCAGCTCAACAGCGAACGAGCAGTACTTC.

The rearrangement uses TRBV6-6 and TRBJ2-1; a possible D gene is TRBD1 (7 bases). CDR1 MNHNY and CDR2 SVGAGI come from the germline V gene (reference sequence). V lost 0 bases to trimming and J lost 4 bases, with 13 bases between them. The CDR3 is 16 residues long. This CDR3 reads CASSYSMRGQYNEQFF. CDR3 DNA sequence: TGTGCCAGCAGTTACTCGATGCGGGGACAGTACAATGAGCAGTTCTTC.